This T cell receptor beta chain came from a study of PD-1 blockade in classical Hodgkin lymphoma. Study-wide points: Compared with healthy donors, newly diagnosed patients reportedly showed lower baseline TCR diversity. Possibly reflecting disease activity or prior therapy, repertoire differences have causes that remain undefined. At C4D1, TCR diversity had climbed significantly for CD4+ cells, though not for CD8+ cells. Patients newly diagnosed and complete responders had comparable baseline diversity.

Germline trimming cut 5 bases from V and 2 bases from J; bases unmatched to any gene: 15. In germline, CDR1 is SEHNR, CDR2 FQNEAQ (reference sequence). CDR3 length: 18 amino acids. The method was immunoSEQ multiplex PCR; TCRdb's version includes in-frame clones alone and lacks a portion of them. The data hold tens of thousands of clones, with around 86% observed a single time. Time point specified: cycle 4 day 1 (C4D1), after 6 weeks of nivolumab. Relapse after autologous stem cell transplantation occurred in every patient, and brentuximab vedotin exposure varied. As concerns this clone: The antigen remains undetermined.

This sample comprised peripheral blood mononuclear cells (PBMCs), obtained before the fourth cycle of nivolumab. This TCR was recovered from a human donor with classical Hodgkin lymphoma. This chain connects TRBV7-9 to TRBJ2-3, with 8 positions matching TRBD2. The CDR3 is CASSPRLAGSPITDTQYF. The CDR3 nucleotides are TGTGCCAGCAGCCCTCGCCTAGCGGGTTCTCCGATCACAGATACGCAGTATTTT.